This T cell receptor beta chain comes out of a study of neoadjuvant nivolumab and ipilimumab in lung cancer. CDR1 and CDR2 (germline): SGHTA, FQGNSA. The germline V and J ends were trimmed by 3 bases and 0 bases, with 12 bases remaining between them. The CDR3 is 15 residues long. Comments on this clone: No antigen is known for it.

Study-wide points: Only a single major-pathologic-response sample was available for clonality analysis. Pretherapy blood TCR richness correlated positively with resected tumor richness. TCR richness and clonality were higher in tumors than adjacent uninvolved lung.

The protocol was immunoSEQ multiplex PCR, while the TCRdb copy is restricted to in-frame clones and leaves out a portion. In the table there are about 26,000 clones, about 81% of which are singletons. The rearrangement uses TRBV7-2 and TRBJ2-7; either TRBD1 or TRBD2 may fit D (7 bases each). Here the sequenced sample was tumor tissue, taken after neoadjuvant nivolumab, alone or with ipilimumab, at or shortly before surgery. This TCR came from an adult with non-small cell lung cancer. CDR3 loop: CASSFSGGGSYEQYF. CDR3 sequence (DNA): TGTGCCAGCAGCTTTTCAGGGGGGGGCTCCTACGAGCAGTACTTC.